Each of the 9 T cell receptor beta chains below was sequenced from the same sample in a study of T cell repertoires in cytomegalovirus infection. TCRdb fed the reads into MiXCR, producing one record per CDR3 protein. The sample records 380,000 or so distinct CDR3 sequences, approximately 30% being singletons. These receptors have no identified antigens. Sequenced material: cultured PBMCs, taken from culture after CMV antigen stimulation. Receptor source: a human donor in good health (CMV status not recorded). Some clones in this sample may be carry-over from other donors' samples.

This clonotype was picked up a small number of times. V is TRBV6-1 and J is TRBJ1-4; 7 nucleotides align to TRBD1. Germline trimming cut 6 bases from V and 5 bases from J; bases unmatched to any gene: 15. The CDR3 contains 17 residues. The germline V gene encodes CDR1 MNHNS and CDR2 SASEGT. CDR3 sequence (DNA): TGTGCCAGCAGAACAAGGGGGCGCCGGCATGAAAATGAAAAACTGTTTTTT. Amino acids: CASRTRGRRHENEKLFF.

This clonotype has a count of ten or more. This chain links TRBV7-3 with TRBJ2-1, with TRBD2 identical over 7 bases. From germline, CDR1 is SGHTA and CDR2 FQGTGA. The J segment lost 7 bases and the V segment lost 4 bases, leaving 16 bases of the junction unmatched. The CDR3 loop spans 17 amino acids. CDR3 in amino acids: CASSSGRGGRVLNEQFF. Written as DNA, the CDR3 is TGTGCCAGCAGCTCAGGGAGGGGCGGGAGAGTGCTAAATGAGCAGTTCTTC. Full variable domain (rest looked up from reference TRBV7-3 and TRBJ2-1): GAGVSQTPSNKVTEKGKYVELRCDPISGHTALYWYRQSLGQGPEFLIYFQGTGAADDSGLPNDRFFAVRPEGSVSTLKIQRTERGDSAVYLCASSSGRGGRVLNEQFFGPGTRLTVL.

This clonotype occurred a few times. The V gene is TRBV5-4, the J gene TRBJ2-5; possibly TRBD2 for D (5 bases). Germline V gene data show CDR1 as SGHNT and CDR2 as YYREEE (reference sequence). The CDR3 covers 15 residues. V was clipped by 4 bases and J by 5 bases, with 18 bases between them. The CDR3 is CASSPDLLGAETQYF. The CDR3 DNA follows: TGTGCCAGCAGCCCGGATCTGTTGGGAGCGGAGACCCAGTACTTC. Full variable domain (outside the CDR3, taken from reference TRBV5-4 and TRBJ2-5): ETGVTQSPTHLIKTRGQQVTLRCSSQSGHNTVSWYQQALGQGPQFIFQYYREEENGRGNFPPRFSGLQFPNYSSELNVNALELDDSALYLCASSPDLLGAETQYFGPGTRLLVL.

The J gene is TRBJ2-2, the V gene TRBV4-3, with D tentatively TRBD1 (5 bases). Per germline, CDR1 LGHNA and CDR2 YSLEER. Trimming took 0 bases from V and 5 from J, leaving 10 bases between them. CDR3 length: 15 amino acids. The CDR3 loop reads CASSQEGPLTGELFF. The CDR3 DNA reads TGCGCCAGCAGCCAAGAGGGGCCTTTAACCGGGGAGCTGTTTTTT.

This clonotype came up a few times. The V call is TRBV19, the J call TRBJ1-5, with D perhaps matching TRBD1 (5 bases). Germline V gene lookup returns CDR1 LNHDA and CDR2 SQIVND (reference sequence). The V end lost 2 bases, the J end lost 5 bases, and 19 bases lay between the germline ends. The CDR3 is 17 amino acids. The CDR3 DNA sequence: TGTGCCAGTAGTATAAAGCAGGGATGGAGGAGGGATCAGCCCCAGCATTTT. Amino acid sequence: CASSIKQGWRRDQPQHF.

The chain recombines TRBV6-5 with TRBJ2-5; D possibly corresponds to TRBD2 (5 bases). The CDR3 sequence is 14 residues long. CDR1 is MNHEY, CDR2 SVGAGI, per germline. V was shortened by 2 bases and J by 2 bases, with 9 bases between the two germline ends. In DNA, the CDR3 is TGTGCCAGCAGTTACGTGGAGGCACAAGAGACCCAGTACTTC. Amino acid sequence: CASSYVEAQETQYF.

Comment on this clonotype: A much more abundant neighbour one base away suggests this may be a read error. This chain links TRBV6-2 or TRBV6-3 with TRBJ1-1; 7 bases map to TRBD1. Germline V gene lookup returns CDR1 MNHEY and CDR2 SVGEGT. The CDR3 has 14 amino acids. CDR3 in DNA: TGTGCCAGCAGTGAAGACAGGGCGAACGCTGAAGCTTTCTTT. Its translation is CASSEDRANAEAFF.

This clonotype was seen once. The rearrangement links TRBV27 to TRBJ2-5; no firm D call. CDR3 length: 14 amino acids. V lost 5 bases to trimming and J lost 0 bases, with 10 bases between them. Germline-derived CDR1 and CDR2 are MNHEY and SMNVEV (reference sequence). DNA for the CDR3: TGTGCCAGCAGTATGACGGCTTACCAAGAGACCCAGTACTTC. This sequence encodes CASSMTAYQETQYF.

V and J are TRBV28 and TRBJ1-1; 8 bases align to TRBD1. Germline V gives CDR1 MDHEN, CDR2 SYDVKM. Losses at the gene ends were 7 bases for V and 3 bases for J; bases not matched to a gene: 4. There are 13 residues in the CDR3. This CDR3 reads CASIGTGDTEAFF. The CDR3 DNA is TGTGCCAGCATAGGGACAGGCGACACTGAAGCTTTCTTT.